This T cell receptor (beta chain) was retrieved from a study of beta chain features in type 1 diabetes. The study, taken as a whole, reports: Shorter TCRB CDR3s, moderately but significantly so, marked every one of the four CD4+ subsets in Type 1 diabetes patients. PCR might show a preference for shorter templates, equally across patients and controls. More deletions and fewer insertions at VDJ junctions were seen in type 1 diabetes patients.

As for this clone: No antigen is known for it.

The germline V gene encodes CDR1 SGHTA and CDR2 FQGTGA. Trimming pared 5 bases from V and 4 bases from J, leaving 9 bases between. This CDR3 is built from 13 residues. Sequencing targeted expressed TCRB transcripts, as all isolated RNA had been reverse transcribed. TCRdb's table, derived via immunoSEQ multiplex PCR, lists solely in-frame clones and lacks some. The sample lists about 650,000 clones; approximately 13% were seen once. The V and J genes are TRBV7-3 and TRBJ2-1; D assignment may be TRBD1 or TRBD2 (6 bases each). The TCR was taken from a man aged 25-45 years with type 1 diabetes. The material sequenced was naive CD4+ T cells from blood. CDR3 protein: CASSQGGYNEQFF. The CDR3 nucleotides are TGTGCCAGCAGCCAAGGGGGGTACAATGAGCAGTTCTTC. Using reference TRBV7-3 and TRBJ2-1 for the parts outside the CDR3, the full variable domain is GAGVSQTPSNKVTEKGKYVELRCDPISGHTALYWYRQSLGQGPEFLIYFQGTGAADDSGLPNDRFFAVRPEGSVSTLKIQRTERGDSAVYLCASSQGGYNEQFFGPGTRLTVL.